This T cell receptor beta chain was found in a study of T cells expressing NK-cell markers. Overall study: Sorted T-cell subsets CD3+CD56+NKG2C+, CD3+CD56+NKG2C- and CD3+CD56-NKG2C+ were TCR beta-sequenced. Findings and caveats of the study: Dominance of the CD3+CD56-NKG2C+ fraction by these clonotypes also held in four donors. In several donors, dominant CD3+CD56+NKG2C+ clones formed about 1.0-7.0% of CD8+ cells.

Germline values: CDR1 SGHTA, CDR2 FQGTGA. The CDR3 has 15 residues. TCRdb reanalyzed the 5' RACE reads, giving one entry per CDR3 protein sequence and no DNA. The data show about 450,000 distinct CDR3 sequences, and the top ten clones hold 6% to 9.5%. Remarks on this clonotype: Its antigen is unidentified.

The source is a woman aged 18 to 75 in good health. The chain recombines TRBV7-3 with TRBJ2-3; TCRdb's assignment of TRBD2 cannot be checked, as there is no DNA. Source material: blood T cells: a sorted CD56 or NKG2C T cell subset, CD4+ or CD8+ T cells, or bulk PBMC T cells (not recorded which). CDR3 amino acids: CASSFSGGSPDTQYF. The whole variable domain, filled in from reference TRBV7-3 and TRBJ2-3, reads GAGVSQTPSNKVTEKGKYVELRCDPISGHTALYWYRQSLGQGPEFLIYFQGTGAADDSGLPNDRFFAVRPEGSVSTLKIQRTERGDSAVYLCASSFSGGSPDTQYFGPGTRLTVL.